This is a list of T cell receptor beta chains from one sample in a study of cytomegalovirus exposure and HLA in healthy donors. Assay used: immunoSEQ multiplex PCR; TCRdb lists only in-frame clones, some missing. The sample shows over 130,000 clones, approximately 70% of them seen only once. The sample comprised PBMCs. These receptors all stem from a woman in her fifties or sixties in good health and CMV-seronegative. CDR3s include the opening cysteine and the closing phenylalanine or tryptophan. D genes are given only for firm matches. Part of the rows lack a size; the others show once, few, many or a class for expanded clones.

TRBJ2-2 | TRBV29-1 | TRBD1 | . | CSARGTGGTGELFF | TGCAGCGCCCGAGGGACAGGGGGGACCGGGGAGCTGTTTTTT
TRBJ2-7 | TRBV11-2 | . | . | CASSPIGGVYEQYF | TGTGCCAGCAGCCCAATAGGGGGAGTCTACGAGCAGTACTTC
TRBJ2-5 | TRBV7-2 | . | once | CASSSSGGTQYF | TGTGCCAGCAGCTCATCGGGTGGAACCCAGTACTTC
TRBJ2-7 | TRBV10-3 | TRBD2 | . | CAISDLSSGSLRWQYF | TGTGCCATCAGTGATCTGTCTAGCGGGTCTCTTCGGTGGCAGTACTTC
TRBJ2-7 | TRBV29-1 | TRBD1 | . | CSVVGTGGGTNEQYF | TGCAGCGTTGTAGGAACAGGGGGCGGAACCAACGAGCAGTACTTC
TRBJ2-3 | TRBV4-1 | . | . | CASSQDGAGSGTDTQYF | TGCGCCAGCAGCCAAGATGGAGCCGGGAGCGGCACAGATACGCAGTATTTT
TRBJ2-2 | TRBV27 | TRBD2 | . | CASSPREGGRGSGELFF | TGTGCCAGCAGTCCACGTGAGGGCGGGAGAGGGTCCGGGGAGCTGTTTTTT
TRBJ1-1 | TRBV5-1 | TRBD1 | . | CASSLEGQGEAFF | TGCGCCAGCAGCTTGGAGGGACAGGGGGAAGCTTTCTTT
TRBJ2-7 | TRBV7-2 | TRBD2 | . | CASSSSGGYEQYF | TGTGCCAGCAGCTCTAGCGGGGGATACGAGCAGTACTTC
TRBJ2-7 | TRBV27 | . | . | CASSFGPSYEQYF | TGTGCCAGCAGTTTTGGGCCATCCTACGAGCAGTACTTC
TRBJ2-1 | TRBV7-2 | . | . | CASSLATGSYNEQFF | TGTGCCAGCAGCTTAGCAACAGGCTCCTACAATGAGCAGTTCTTC
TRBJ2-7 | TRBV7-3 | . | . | CASLAQATYEQYF | TGTGCCAGTCTCGCACAGGCGACCTACGAGCAGTACTTC
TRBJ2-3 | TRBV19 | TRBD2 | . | CASSIGQSTSGGSTDTQYF | TGTGCCAGTAGTATAGGTCAGAGCACTAGCGGGGGTAGCACAGATACGCAGTATTTT
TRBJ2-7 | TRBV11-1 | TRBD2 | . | CASSPGLDPPYEQYF | TGTGCCAGCAGCCCGGGACTAGATCCCCCTTACGAGCAGTACTTC
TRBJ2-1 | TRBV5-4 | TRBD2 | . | CASSQGLAGGPWNEQFF | TGTGCCAGCAGCCAGGGACTAGCGGGGGGGCCTTGGAATGAGCAGTTCTTC
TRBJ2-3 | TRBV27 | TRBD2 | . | CASSGLATSTDTQYF | TGTGCCAGCAGCGGACTAGCCACCAGCACAGATACGCAGTATTTT
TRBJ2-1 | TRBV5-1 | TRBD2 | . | CASSWTSGANNEQFF | TGCGCCAGCAGCTGGACAAGCGGGGCGAACAATGAGCAGTTCTTC
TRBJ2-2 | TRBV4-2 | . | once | CASSQDPRRETGELFF | TGTGCCAGCAGCCAAGATCCTAGGAGGGAGACCGGGGAGCTGTTTTTT
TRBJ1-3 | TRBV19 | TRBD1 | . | CASSPGQGGNTIYF | TGTGCCAGTAGTCCCGGACAGGGAGGAAACACCATATATTTT
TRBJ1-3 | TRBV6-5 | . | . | CASRTDSGGNTIYF | TGTGCCAGCAGGACGGACAGTGGAGGAAACACCATATATTTT
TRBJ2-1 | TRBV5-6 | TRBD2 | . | CASSSGTNDEQFF | TGTGCCAGCAGCTCCGGGACTAATGACGAGCAGTTCTTC
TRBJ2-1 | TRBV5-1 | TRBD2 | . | CASSRTSGSSYNEQFF | TGCGCCAGCAGCAGAACTAGCGGGAGCTCCTACAATGAGCAGTTCTTC
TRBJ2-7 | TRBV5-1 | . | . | CASSRAASYEQYF | TGCGCCAGCAGTCGAGCGGCCTCCTACGAGCAGTACTTC
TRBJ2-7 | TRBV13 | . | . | CASSLVSGRGTYEQYF | TGTGCCAGCAGCTTAGTTTCGGGCAGGGGCACCTACGAGCAGTACTTC
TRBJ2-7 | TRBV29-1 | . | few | CSTRDTQYEQYF | TGCAGCACCCGGGACACCCAGTACGAGCAGTACTTC
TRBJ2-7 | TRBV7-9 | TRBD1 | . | CASSLADRAVREQYF | TGTGCCAGCAGCTTAGCCGACAGGGCGGTGCGGGAGCAGTACTTC
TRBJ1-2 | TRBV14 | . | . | CASSQDLEAPDTF | TGTGCCAGCAGCCAAGATCTGGAGGCCCCTGATACCTTC
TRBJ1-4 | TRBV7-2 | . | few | CASSFYRSTNEKLFF | TGTGCCAGCAGCTTCTACAGATCAACTAATGAAAAACTGTTTTTT
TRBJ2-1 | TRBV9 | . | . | CASSVEGGGTVNNEQFF | TGTGCCAGCAGCGTAGAGGGCGGGGGGACAGTTAACAATGAGCAGTTCTTC
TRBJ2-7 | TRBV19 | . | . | CASSLGRGEQYF | TGTGCCAGTAGTCTTGGACGGGGCGAGCAGTACTTC
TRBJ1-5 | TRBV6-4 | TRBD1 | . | CASRTQGRRNQPQHF | TGTGCCAGCAGAACACAGGGGAGGCGCAATCAGCCCCAGCATTTT
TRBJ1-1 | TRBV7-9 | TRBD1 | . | CASSRQGATEAFF | TGTGCCAGCAGCCGACAGGGGGCCACTGAAGCTTTCTTT
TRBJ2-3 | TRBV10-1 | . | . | CASIPSTDTQYF | TGCGCCAGCATCCCCTCTACAGATACGCAGTATTTT
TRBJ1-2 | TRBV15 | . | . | CATSPATANYGYTF | TGTGCCACCAGCCCCGCGACAGCTAACTATGGCTACACCTTC
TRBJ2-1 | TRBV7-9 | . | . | CASSLDVGRGNEQFF | TGTGCCAGCAGCTTAGATGTGGGCAGGGGCAATGAGCAGTTCTTC
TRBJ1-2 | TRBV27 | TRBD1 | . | CASSSTGGAIGYTF | TGTGCCAGCAGTTCGACAGGGGGCGCGATTGGCTACACCTTC
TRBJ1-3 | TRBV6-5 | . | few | CASSYSRDSGNTIYF | TGTGCCAGCAGTTATTCCCGGGACTCTGGAAACACCATATATTTT
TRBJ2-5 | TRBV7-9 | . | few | CASSSIPGVETQYF | TGTGCCAGCAGTTCTATTCCCGGGGTAGAGACCCAGTACTTC
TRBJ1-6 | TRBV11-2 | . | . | CASSLGQGYRLPLHF | TGTGCCAGCAGCTTAGGGCAGGGGTACCGACTTCCCCTCCACTTT
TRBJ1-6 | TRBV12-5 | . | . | CASGPRVGGSSPLHF | TGTGCTAGTGGTCCGCGGGTTGGGGGCAGCTCACCCCTCCACTTT
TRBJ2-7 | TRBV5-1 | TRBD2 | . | CASSLVASGANEQYF | TGCGCCAGCAGCTTGGTGGCTAGCGGGGCGAACGAGCAGTACTTC
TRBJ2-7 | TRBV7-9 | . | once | CSSSSEGGGYEQYF | TGTTCCAGCAGCTCCGAGGGAGGGGGCTACGAGCAGTACTTC
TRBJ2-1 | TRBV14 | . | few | CASSQEDTNYRYNEQFF | TGTGCCAGCAGCCAAGAGGATACGAACTATAGATACAATGAGCAGTTCTTC